The 5 T cell receptor beta chains reported below all come from one sample, sequenced in a study of T cell changes during pregnancy in multiple sclerosis. Data came from immunoSEQ multiplex PCR; TCRdb stores just in-frame clones and leaves some out. Of 50,000 to 65,000 clones listed, around 93% are singletons. This specimen was CD4+ T cells from peripheral blood mononuclear cells, taken in the first trimester of pregnancy. All receptors come from a female donor with multiple sclerosis, enrolled in a pregnancy study.

This rearrangement joins TRBV2 to TRBJ2-5; D is ambiguous. Trimming left V 4 bases short and J 3 bases short, with 3 bases between. In germline, CDR1 is SNHLY, CDR2 FYNNEI. This CDR3 spans 11 amino acids. CDR3 bases: TGTGCCAGCAGTGTCAAAGAGACCCAGTACTTC. Its translation: CASSVKETQYF.

The chain employs TRBV19 and TRBJ2-1; 7 bases align to TRBD1. CDR1 LNHDA and CDR2 SQIVND come from the germline V gene (reference sequence). V lost 7 bases to trimming and J lost 7 bases; unmatched junction nucleotides: 10. CDR3 size: 14 residues. The CDR3 DNA reads TGTGCCAGTAACGAGGACAGGCCCCAAAATGAGCAGTTCTTC. Amino acid sequence: CASNEDRPQNEQFF.

The chain combines TRBV19 with TRBJ2-7, with D uncertain. Trimming cost V 3 bases and J 5 bases, with 11 bases left between them. CDR1 is LNHDA and CDR2 is SQIVND in the germline V gene (reference sequence). This CDR3 is built from 13 residues. CDR3 sequence (DNA): TGTGCCAGTAGTATTTCCGGGTTCAACGAGCAGTACTTC. Its protein product is CASSISGFNEQYF.

V and J are TRBV5-1 and TRBJ2-1; TRBD2 matches 7 bases. V lost 8 bases and J lost 5; bases outside the gene matches: 16. Germline V gene sequence: CDR1 SGHRS, CDR2 YFSETQ. The CDR3 loop spans 16 amino acids. In nucleotides, the CDR3 is TGCGCCAGTGGTGTCGGGTGGGCTAGCGGTAACAATGAGCAGTTCTTC. This sequence encodes CASGVGWASGNNEQFF.

This chain uses TRBV15 with TRBJ1-1; TRBD1 is a possible D gene (6 bases). CDR1 LNHNV and CDR2 YYDKDF come from the germline V gene (reference sequence). V was shortened by 2 bases and J by 5 bases, with 18 bases between the two germline ends. The CDR3 has 16 residues. The DNA of the CDR3 is TGTGCCACCAGCAGACCCTCGAAGACAGGAAGAACTGAAGCTTTCTTT. Translating it yields CATSRPSKTGRTEAFF. Full variable domain (missing parts from reference TRBV15 and TRBJ1-1): DAMVIQNPRYQVTQFGKPVTLSCSQTLNHNVMYWYQQKSSQAPKLLFHYYDKDFNNEADTPDNFQSRRPNTSFCFLDIRSPGLGDTAMYLCATSRPSKTGRTEAFFGQGTRLTVV.